Each of the 14 T cell receptor beta chains below was sequenced from the same sample in a study of shared clonotypes between healthy human individuals. Naive CD8 isolation took CD45RO-negative cells positively selected for CCR7 and excluded terminally differentiated effector memory CD45RA+ cells. The data were produced by immunoSEQ multiplex PCR, yet TCRdb's version contains in-frame clones alone and is incomplete. This table has 1.5 million to 2.5 million clones, roughly 94% appearing once. The sequencing sample was made of naive CD8+ T cells sorted from blood. Every receptor here comes from a man younger than 35 in good health.

The chain links TRBV27 to TRBJ1-6, with no clear D. Trimming shortened V by 5 bases and J by 6 bases, and 8 bases separated the two germline ends. The CDR3 length is 13 residues. CDR1 MNHEY and CDR2 SMNVEV come from the germline V gene (reference sequence). The CDR3 loop is CASSPFSNSPLHF. The CDR3 DNA sequence: TGTGCCAGCAGTCCCTTCTCTAATTCACCCCTCCACTTT.

This sequence joins TRBV27 and TRBJ2-2; D uncertain. Trimming cost V 1 base and J 1 base, with 4 bases left between them. The CDR3 extends over 14 amino acids. Germline V lookup: CDR1 MNHEY, CDR2 SMNVEV (reference sequence). CDR3 sequence: CASSLYKNTGELFF. DNA of the CDR3: TGTGCCAGCAGTTTATATAAGAACACCGGGGAGCTGTTTTTT.

CDR3 in amino acids: CASRPTGKAYEQYF. The CDR3 DNA sequence: TGTGCCAGCAGACCGACAGGGAAGGCCTACGAGCAGTACTTC. The rearrangement uses TRBV6-6 and TRBJ2-7; 7 bases match TRBD1. V trimming: 6 bases; J trimming: 2 bases; junction bases outside the gene matches: 7. CDR3 length equals 14 residues. Germline V gene data show CDR1 as MNHNY and CDR2 as SVGAGI (reference sequence).

The J gene is TRBJ1-2, the V gene TRBV6-5, with D tentatively TRBD1 (5 bases). Trimming removed 2 bases from V and 2 bases from J, with 15 bases in between. Germline V gives CDR1 MNHEY, CDR2 SVGAGI. The CDR3 runs 16 residues. This CDR3 is CASSYRQGNGNYGYTF. DNA for the CDR3: TGTGCCAGCAGTTACCGGCAGGGAAACGGGAACTATGGCTACACCTTC.

The chain combines TRBV7-9 with TRBJ2-1, with a tentative D call TRBD1 (5 bases). This CDR3 has 16 residues. The germline CDR1 and CDR2 sequences are SEHNR and FQNEAQ (reference sequence). V shed 3 bases and J shed 0 bases, with 12 bases lying between them. The CDR3 bases are TGTGCCAGCAGCTTGGAAACAGGTCCCTCCTACAATGAGCAGTTCTTC. This gives the protein CASSLETGPSYNEQFF.

The J gene is TRBJ2-7, the V gene TRBV29-1; tentative D call: TRBD1 (5 bases). The CDR3 runs 13 residues. CDR1 is SQVTM and CDR2 is ANQGSEA in the germline V gene. Between the trimmed V and J ends, which lost 8 bases and 3 bases, there was a span of 17 bases. DNA of the CDR3: TGCAGCCCGTGCCAGGGCCGCCACTACGAGCAGTACTTC. It yields the protein CSPCQGRHYEQYF.

J is TRBJ2-7 and V is TRBV7-9; 9 nucleotides line up with TRBD1. This CDR3 has 14 residues. Trimming removed 3 bases from V and 5 bases from J; junction bases left unmatched: 5. Germline V gene sequence: CDR1 SEHNR, CDR2 FQNEAQ (reference sequence). Written as DNA, the CDR3 is TGTGCCAGCAGCTTTGGACAGGGGAATCACGAGCAGTACTTC. Translation gives CASSFGQGNHEQYF.

This rearrangement joins TRBV4-1 to TRBJ1-5; 7 bases match TRBD1. CDR3 length: 14 residues. Trimming took 4 bases from V and 3 from J; bases not matched to a gene: 3. In germline, CDR1 is MGHRA, CDR2 YSYEKL. The DNA for the CDR3 is TGCGCCAGCAGCCCGGGACAGTACAATCAGCCCCAGCATTTT. Translation: CASSPGQYNQPQHF.

This clone was found once. The chain couples TRBV2 to TRBJ2-2, with D unclear. Germline assignment: CDR1 SNHLY and CDR2 FYNNEI. The CDR3 sequence is 12 residues long. Trimming left V 10 bases short and J 5 bases short, with 11 bases between. The CDR3: CATRRQTGELFF. The CDR3 DNA follows: TGTGCCACCCGCCGTCAAACCGGGGAGCTGTTTTTT.

V and J are TRBV4-1 and TRBJ2-2, with 12 bases fitting TRBD2. From germline, CDR1 is MGHRA and CDR2 YSYEKL. The J segment lost 7 bases and the V segment lost 3 bases, leaving 15 bases of the junction unmatched. This CDR3 has 19 amino acids. The DNA for the CDR3 is TGCGCCAGCAGCCAGGGTCGACTAGCGGGAGCGCCGGGGGACGGGGAGCTGTTTTTT. This gives the protein CASSQGRLAGAPGDGELFF.

Remarks on this clone: The same CDR3 arises from other DNA sequences in this sample as well. CDR3 sequence: CASSVGLADSYEQYF. The CDR3 nucleotides are TGTGCCAGCAGCGTAGGGCTAGCGGACTCCTACGAGCAGTACTTC. This sequence joins TRBV9 and TRBJ2-7; TRBD2 agrees at 7 bases. The CDR3 length is 15 residues. Unmatched junction bases numbered 3, after V lost 0 bases and J lost 0 bases. Germline CDR1 SGDLS, CDR2 YYNGEE.

The chain recombines TRBV28 with TRBJ2-5, with D unresolved. The germline V gene encodes CDR1 MDHEN and CDR2 SYDVKM. The CDR3 has 16 residues. V lost 4 bases and J lost 4, with 19 bases in between. CDR3 in amino acids: CASSSYFSGMLETQYF. CDR3 sequence (DNA): TGTGCCAGCAGTTCTTACTTTTCGGGTATGCTAGAGACCCAGTACTTC.

This rearrangement joins TRBV7-8 to TRBJ2-7; 9 nucleotides match TRBD1. There are 14 residues in the CDR3. The germline V gene encodes CDR1 SGHVS and CDR2 FQNEAQ. With 7 bases clipped from V and 3 bases from J, the junction kept 7 bases outside the gene matches. The CDR3 loop is CASIPGQGNYEQYF. The CDR3 DNA is TGTGCCAGCATCCCGGGACAGGGCAACTACGAGCAGTACTTC.

This clone was detected a few times. This sequence joins TRBV7-9 and TRBJ2-2, with D unclear. This CDR3 is built from 17 residues. Germline-derived CDR1 and CDR2 are SEHNR and FQNEAQ (reference sequence). With 5 bases removed from V and 6 bases from J, the gap between germline ends came to 22 bases. The CDR3 nucleotides are TGTGCCAGCAGCGGCCCGCTGGGCGCGACCGCTTCCGGGGAGCTGTTTTTT. Protein: CASSGPLGATASGELFF.